The 17 T cell receptor beta chains in this list originate from one sample, sequenced in a study of blood T cells in healthy people across ages. It was with a sample-barcoded 5' primer and a J-beta primer mix that a second PCR of about 7 to 12 cycles was run. TCRdb re-called the 5' RACE reads with MiXCR, one entry per CDR3 protein. The table has roughly 1,300,000 distinct CDR3 sequences, around 59% seen once. Sequences were obtained from blood. The receptors stem from a man aged 18 to 29 in good health.

The chain has TRBV7-9 and TRBJ2-1; D may be TRBD2 (5 bases). This CDR3 has 14 residues. Germline V gene data show CDR1 as SEHNR and CDR2 as FQNEAQ (reference sequence). Trimming pared 3 bases from V and 8 bases from J, leaving 14 bases between. This chain's CDR3 is CASSFGGSPYEQFF. The CDR3 DNA sequence: TGTGCCAGCAGCTTTGGTGGGAGCCCCTATGAGCAGTTCTTC.

This clonotype was counted a few times. The chain uses TRBV20-1 and TRBJ2-2; D is tentatively TRBD1 or TRBD2 (5 bases each). V was shortened by 5 bases and J by 0 bases, with 7 bases between the two germline ends. Germline-derived CDR1 and CDR2 are DFQATT and SNEGSKA (reference sequence). The CDR3 has 13 amino acids. As DNA, the CDR3 is TGCAGTGCTCAGGGACCGAACACCGGGGAGCTGTTTTTT. Translated: CSAQGPNTGELFF.

This chain joins TRBV3-1 and TRBJ1-2; the D gene is possibly TRBD1 (6 bases). Trimming removed 4 bases at V and 4 bases at J, with 22 bases between. The length of the CDR3 is 17 residues. Germline assignment: CDR1 LGHDT and CDR2 YNNKEL (reference sequence). As DNA, the CDR3 is TGTGCCAGCAGCCGAGCTTCACCGCAGGGGAATCGCTATGGCTACACCTTC. Translated, it gives CASSRASPQGNRYGYTF.

The J gene is TRBJ2-2, the V gene TRBV7-8; the D is unclear. V lost 4 bases, J lost 4 bases, and 22 bases lay in between. CDR1 SGHVS and CDR2 FQNEAQ come from the germline V gene. This CDR3 comprises 18 residues. The CDR3 reads CASSSIQFASVTTGELFF. The DNA of the CDR3 is TGTGCCAGCAGCTCGATCCAATTCGCGAGCGTCACCACCGGGGAGCTGTTTTTT.

This clonotype appeared a single time. The rearrangement joins TRBV27 to TRBJ2-1; 9 bases line up with TRBD1. The CDR3 runs to 12 residues. V dropped 5 bases and J dropped 14; count of bases not matched to a gene: 7. CDR1 is MNHEY and CDR2 is SMNVEV in the germline V gene (reference sequence). As DNA, the CDR3 is TGTGCCAGCAGTATCACAGGGGGCGGGAAGTTCTTC. Protein: CASSITGGGKFF.

The V and J genes are TRBV11-2 and TRBJ2-2, with D perhaps given as TRBD1 or TRBD2 (5 bases each). The length of the CDR3 is 16 residues. Trimming cost V 0 bases and J 5 bases, with 13 bases left between them. The germline CDR1 and CDR2 sequences are SGHAT and FQNNGV. CDR3 DNA sequence: TGTGCCAGCAGCTTAGATCGAGGGGCTAATACCGGGGAGCTGTTTTTT. This translates into CASSLDRGANTGELFF.

The rearrangement links TRBV7-2 to TRBJ2-1, with no clear D. This CDR3 comprises 12 residues. V shed 4 bases and J shed 7 bases, with 8 bases lying between them. In germline, CDR1 is SGHTA, CDR2 FQGNSA. The CDR3 loop is CASSWVRNEQFF. The CDR3 DNA follows: TGTGCCAGCAGCTGGGTGAGGAATGAGCAGTTCTTC. Variable domain in full (rest from reference TRBV7-2 and TRBJ2-1): GAGVSQSPSNKVTEKGKDVELRCDPISGHTALYWYRQSLGQGLEFLIYFQGNSAPDKSGLPSDRFSAERTGGSVSTLTIQRTQQEDSAVYLCASSWVRNEQFFGPGTRLTVL.

This rearrangement joins TRBV20-1 to TRBJ2-7, with 8 bases aligning to TRBD1. Trimming took 5 bases from V and 0 from J; bases not matched to a gene: 3. This CDR3 region has 13 residues. The V gene's germline CDR1 is DFQATT and CDR2 SNEGSKA (reference sequence). As DNA, the CDR3 is TGCAGTGCTCCGGGACAGGCCTCCTACGAGCAGTACTTC. It translates to CSAPGQASYEQYF.

The rearrangement links TRBV29-1 to TRBJ1-2; 7 bases agree with TRBD1. J was trimmed by 2 bases and V by 5 bases; bases with no gene match: 11. Germline CDR1 and CDR2: SQVTM and ANQGSEA. This CDR3 spans 15 amino acids. CDR3 nucleotide sequence: TGCAGCGTTTCCCGCCAAGGGACAGTCAACTATGGCTACACCTTC. Translated: CSVSRQGTVNYGYTF.

The rearrangement uses TRBV6-1 and TRBJ2-5; 11 bases are a match to TRBD2. The CDR3 is 14 residues long. With 7 bases clipped from V and 5 bases from J, the junction kept 6 bases outside the gene matches. CDR1 is MNHNS and CDR2 is SASEGT in the germline V gene. CDR3 protein: CASTGTSGVETQYF. CDR3 bases: TGTGCCAGCACCGGGACTAGCGGTGTGGAGACCCAGTACTTC.

This clonotype turned up a few times. The chain couples TRBV29-1 to TRBJ2-6; a weak D match, TRBD1 (5 bases). Trimming pared 6 bases from V and 2 bases from J, leaving 8 bases between. Germline lookup yields CDR1 SQVTM and CDR2 ANQGSEA. This CDR3 has 13 residues. The CDR3 protein is CSVGATGANVLTF. The CDR3 nucleotides are TGCAGCGTAGGGGCCACTGGGGCCAACGTCCTGACTTTC.

This clonotype was seen ten or more times. This chain links TRBV4-2 with TRBJ2-7, with D possibly called TRBD1 or TRBD2 (5 bases each). The CDR3 has 14 residues. V shed 0 bases and J shed 3 bases, with 9 bases lying between them. The germline V gene has CDR1 LGHNA and CDR2 YNFKEQ. DNA of the CDR3: TGTGCCAGCAGCCAAGATCTGGGGGACTACGAGCAGTACTTC. It encodes CASSQDLGDYEQYF.

This clonotype occurred a few times. The chain links TRBV4-1 to TRBJ1-1; D is perhaps TRBD1 (5 bases). The CDR3 extends over 15 amino acids. The V and J ends lost 5 bases and 1 base respectively, with 14 bases between them. CDR1 and CDR2 from the germline V gene are MGHRA and YSYEKL. Here the CDR3 reads CASSSPGQTNTEAFF. For the CDR3, the DNA is TGCGCCAGCAGCTCACCGGGGCAGACGAACACTGAAGCTTTCTTT.

This chain links TRBV6-1 with TRBJ2-2, with D possibly matching TRBD1 (6 bases). Trimming left V 7 bases short and J 7 bases short, with 13 bases between. CDR1 is MNHNS, CDR2 SASEGT, per germline. The CDR3 runs to 13 residues. For the CDR3, the DNA is TGTGCCAGCATCAGGGGACCTGGCGGGGAGCTGTTTTTT. Translated, it gives CASIRGPGGELFF.

The V call is TRBV7-2, the J call TRBJ2-7, with 7 bases matching TRBD1. V shed 4 bases, J shed 4 bases, and the junction held 7 bases outside the gene matches. CDR1 SGHTA and CDR2 FQGNSA come from the germline V gene. The CDR3 has 14 residues. This CDR3 reads CASSSDRVRYEQYF. CDR3 DNA: TGTGCCAGCAGCTCTGACAGGGTTAGGTACGAGCAGTACTTC. The full variable domain, in which reference TRBV7-2 and TRBJ2-7 provide the parts outside the CDR3, is GAGVSQSPSNKVTEKGKDVELRCDPISGHTALYWYRQSLGQGLEFLIYFQGNSAPDKSGLPSDRFSAERTGGSVSTLTIQRTQQEDSAVYLCASSSDRVRYEQYFGPGTRLTVT.

This clonotype appeared a few times. V is TRBV6-6 and J is TRBJ2-1; maybe TRBD1 (5 bases). V dropped 6 bases and J dropped 1 base, with 13 bases sitting between them. Germline V lookup: CDR1 MNHNY, CDR2 SVGAGI (reference sequence). The CDR3 is made up of 15 amino acids. This CDR3 reads CASRPKGISYNEQFF. CDR3 sequence (DNA): TGTGCCAGCAGACCTAAGGGGATTTCCTACAATGAGCAGTTCTTC.

V usage is TRBV4-2 and J usage is TRBJ2-3; no clear D. The CDR3 spans 14 residues. Trimming left V 3 bases short and J 4 bases short, with 11 bases between. Germline V CDR1 and CDR2: LGHNA, YNFKEQ. CDR3 nucleotide sequence: TGTGCCAGCAGCCACCGCCAAAATGCAGATACGCAGTATTTT. Encoded protein: CASSHRQNADTQYF.